This T cell receptor beta chain was captured in a study of blood T cell repertoires in COVID-19. Study details: T cells, B-cell-depleted T cells, or PBMCs supplied cDNA or gDNA.

Residents of under 25 US areas, aged about 18 to 89 years, made up the participants. Before being deemed recovered, Cohort 3 donors had two negative PCRs, clearance, or symptom resolution. This CDR3 has 13 residues. With V trimmed by 6 bases and J by 0 bases, 1 base remained unmatched. Germline CDR1 is MGHRA and CDR2 is YSYEKL. Source study methods: By means of reference gene primer amplification, nucleated cell counts were estimated. Using immunoSEQ multiplex PCR, the repertoire was profiled, and TCRdb retains in-frame clones only, with some absent. D and trimming were read from the DNA, whereas the V and J calls and clone size are those reported in that table. The table shows 250,000 to 350,000 clones, with roughly 90% occurring only once.

This TCR came from a woman in her 30s who had recovered from COVID-19. Sequencing was done on a sample of PBMCs or T cells enriched from blood (not recorded which). This chain links TRBV4-1 with TRBJ2-5; 7 bases line up with TRBD1. The CDR3, as DNA: TGCGCCAGCAGGGGACAGAACCAAGAGACCCAGTACTTC. Translated, it gives CASRGQNQETQYF.